This T cell receptor beta chain was sequenced during a study of cytomegalovirus exposure and HLA in healthy donors. General study points: A later analysis linked about 17,000 TCR beta sequences to HLA alleles at 0.05 false discovery rate. Prior analysis indicated that the majority of TCR beta V segments exhibited productivity approximately 90% or approximately 30% of the time. Per published accounts, TCR beta sequences correctly predicted the HLA-A and HLA-B alleles of most subjects.

PCR involved 60 Vbeta and 13 Jbeta primers. The method was immunoSEQ multiplex PCR; TCRdb's version includes in-frame clones alone and lacks a portion of them. The sample includes some 150,000 clones, around 82% of them seen just once. As concerns this clone: Its target is not known.

Germline V gene sequence: CDR1 KGHSH, CDR2 LQKENI. The CDR3 sequence is 15 residues long. The junction had 3 bases not matched to a gene; V was cut back by 2 bases and J by 2 bases. This clonotype originated in a male donor in good health and CMV-seronegative. The chain has TRBV18 and TRBJ1-3, with 7 positions matching TRBD1. Sequenced sample: PBMCs. CDR3 coding DNA: TGTGCCAGCTCACCAATCGACAGGGCTGGAAACACCATATATTTT. Encoded protein: CASSPIDRAGNTIYF.